These 25 T cell receptor beta chains came from one sample sequenced in a study of blood T cell repertoires in COVID-19. Assay: immunoSEQ multiplex PCR; the TCRdb copy retains only in-frame clones and omits some. Found here are some 120,000 clones, over 75% of them singletons; the top ten hold about a quarter. The sample comprised peripheral blood. These receptors originate from an elderly woman with acute or convalescent COVID-19.

This sequence joins TRBV10-3 and TRBJ1-2, with 11 bases identical to TRBD1. V shed 10 bases, J shed 2 bases, and the junction held 6 bases outside the gene matches. The germline V gene has CDR1 ENHRY and CDR2 SYGVKD. The CDR3 loop spans 14 amino acids. The CDR3 nucleotides read TGTGCCACCGGGACAGGGGGGGGAAACTATGGCTACACCTTC. Its translation is CATGTGGGNYGYTF.

This clone was picked up a small number of times. This chain links TRBV28 with TRBJ1-5; no clear D. The CDR3 runs to 16 residues. The germline V gene has CDR1 MDHEN and CDR2 SYDVKM. Trimming left V 5 bases short and J 0 bases short, with 14 bases between. The CDR3, as DNA: TGTGCCAGCAGTCTCCGATGGGGAGATAGCAATCAGCCCCAGCATTTT. Translating gives CASSLRWGDSNQPQHF.

The V gene is TRBV5-1, the J gene TRBJ2-1; TRBD2 aligns across 13 bases. Germline-derived CDR1 and CDR2 are SGHRS and YFSETQ. The trim removed 2 bases at V and 7 bases at J, leaving 6 bases unmatched. The CDR3 is made up of 16 amino acids. The CDR3 region is CASSFRLAGGKNEQFF. CDR3 nucleotide sequence: TGCGCCAGCAGCTTTCGACTAGCGGGGGGAAAAAATGAGCAGTTCTTC.

This clone appeared a single time. The chain links TRBV6-2 or TRBV6-3 to TRBJ1-5; possibly TRBD1 for D (5 bases). The CDR3 is 16 amino acids. The germline gives CDR1 MNHEY, CDR2 SVGEGT. V was shortened by 2 bases and J by 2 bases, with 13 bases between the two germline ends. The CDR3 DNA is TGTGCCAGCAGTTACCAAGGCAGGGCTGGCAATCAGCCCCAGCATTTT. Amino acid sequence: CASSYQGRAGNQPQHF.

This rearrangement joins TRBV3-1 (or the pseudogene TRBV3-2) to TRBJ1-2, with D tentatively TRBD1 (6 bases). The length of the CDR3 is 14 residues. Trimming took off 1 base at V and 8 bases at J, with 14 bases between the two ends. Germline CDR1 LGHDT, CDR2 YNNKEL (reference sequence). This CDR3 reads CASSQARGGTGYTF. The DNA of the CDR3 is TGTGCCAGCAGCCAAGCGAGGGGGGGAACCGGCTACACCTTC.

The chain is built from TRBV20-1 and TRBJ1-2; 8 bases are shared with TRBD1. The CDR3 contains 11 residues. CDR1 DFQATT and CDR2 SNEGSKA come from the germline V gene (reference sequence). CDR3: CRGAGGYNYTF. Here the CDR3 DNA reads TGCAGGGGCGCAGGGGGCTATAACTACACCTTC.

This clone showed up just a few times. V gene TRBV19 combines with J gene TRBJ1-5, with 7 nucleotides matching TRBD1. The V gene end was trimmed by 7 bases and the J gene end by 1 base; junction bases not matched to a gene: 4. The V gene's germline CDR1 is LNHDA and CDR2 SQIVND (reference sequence). The length of the CDR3 is 14 residues. CDR3 DNA sequence: TGTGCCAGTAAGATCAGGGGGAGCAATCAGCCCCAGCATTTT. This sequence encodes CASKIRGSNQPQHF.

The CDR3, as DNA: TGTGCCAGCCGGATACAGGTTGCAACTAATGAAAAACTGTTTTTT. Encoded protein: CASRIQVATNEKLFF. The rearrangement uses TRBV28 and TRBJ1-4, with TRBD1 as a possible D gene (5 bases). The CDR3 is 15 residues long. CDR1 and CDR2 from the germline V gene are MDHEN and SYDVKM. V was shortened by 8 bases and J by 0 bases, with 13 bases between the two germline ends.

About this clone: At one end the junction does not follow the germline gene, possibly because of a read error. The chain employs TRBV12-3 or TRBV12-4 and TRBJ2-7; TRBD1 matches at 9 bases. This CDR3 comprises 13 residues. The CDR3 is CASSTGDRVLGDF. CDR3 bases: TGTGCCAGCAGTACAGGGGACAGGGTTTTGGGAGACTTC.

Written as DNA, the CDR3 is TGTGCCAGCAGCGACCGGGCTAGCGGGGGGCTCCGGTTCTTC. It specifies CASSDRASGGLRFF. The chain has TRBV7-3 and TRBJ2-1; 11 nucleotides align to TRBD2. V gave up 5 bases and J gave up 15 bases; unmatched junction bases: 12. CDR3 length: 14 residues. CDR1 is SGHTA and CDR2 is FQGTGA in the germline V gene. The full variable domain, rest sourced from reference TRBV7-3 and TRBJ2-1, is GAGVSQTPSNKVTEKGKYVELRCDPISGHTALYWYRQSLGQGPEFLIYFQGTGAADDSGLPNDRFFAVRPEGSVSTLKIQRTERGDSAVYLCASSDRASGGLRFFGPGTRLTVL.

The V call is TRBV24-1, the J call TRBJ1-2; D perhaps matches TRBD1 (6 bases). Germline lookup yields CDR1 KGHDR and CDR2 SFDVKD. CDR3 length: 14 residues. V was trimmed by 4 bases and J by 7 bases, leaving 15 bases between them. Here the CDR3 reads CATSDTQGDRGYTF. CDR3 DNA sequence: TGTGCCACCAGTGACACACAGGGAGACCGTGGCTACACCTTC.

This chain joins TRBV4-1 and TRBJ2-3; a weak D match, TRBD2 (6 bases). The V and J ends lost 3 bases and 3 bases respectively, with 16 bases between them. CDR3 length equals 16 residues. Germline V gene data show CDR1 as MGHRA and CDR2 as YSYEKL. CDR3 sequence (DNA): TGCGCCAGCAGCCATGGGTGGGACGGGGGAACAGATACGCAGTATTTT. It yields the protein CASSHGWDGGTDTQYF.

The DNA of the CDR3 is TGTGCCAGCAGCTCGATATCCGGGAGCTACGAGCAGTACTTC. Protein product: CASSSISGSYEQYF. The chain recombines TRBV11-2 with TRBJ2-7; weak D call: TRBD2 (6 bases). CDR3 size: 14 residues. The V and J ends lost 4 bases and 3 bases respectively, with 13 bases between them. Germline V gene sequence: CDR1 SGHAT, CDR2 FQNNGV. Looking up the rest from reference TRBV11-2 and TRBJ2-7 gives the full variable domain: EAGVAQSPRYKIIEKRQSVAFWCNPISGHATLYWYQQILGQGPKLLIQFQNNGVVDDSQLPKDRFSAERLKGVDSTLKIQPAKLEDSAVYLCASSSISGSYEQYFGPGTRLTVT.

The genes are TRBV7-3 and TRBJ1-1, with D unresolved. V lost 5 bases and J lost 2, with 12 bases in between. The CDR3 has 14 residues. Germline V gene sequence: CDR1 SGHTA, CDR2 FQGTGA. CDR3 in amino acids: CASSSGRGNTEAFF. The CDR3 DNA is TGTGCCAGCAGCAGTGGGCGGGGTAACACTGAAGCTTTCTTT.

This clone occurred once. The CDR3 sequence is CASSLVMGANEQYF. In nucleotides, the CDR3 is TGTGCCAGCAGCTTAGTGATGGGGGCGAACGAGCAGTACTTC. The chain employs TRBV7-2 and TRBJ2-7; tentatively, D is TRBD1 (6 bases). The CDR3 runs to 14 residues. The germline V gene has CDR1 SGHTA and CDR2 FQGNSA. Trimming took off 1 base at V and 5 bases at J, with 12 bases between the two ends.

The chain couples TRBV6-6 to TRBJ1-1, with a possible D match to TRBD1 (5 bases). With 10 bases removed from V and 5 bases from J, the gap between germline ends came to 14 bases. This CDR3 contains 12 residues. Germline CDR1 MNHNY, CDR2 SVGAGI (reference sequence). CDR3 sequence: CAIRGWETEAFF. Written as DNA, the CDR3 is TGTGCCATCCGGGGGTGGGAGACTGAAGCTTTCTTT.

V gene TRBV19 combines with J gene TRBJ1-2; possibly TRBD1 for D (6 bases). The CDR3 length is 15 residues. Between the trimmed V and J ends, which lost 2 bases and 0 bases, there was a span of 10 bases. Germline CDR1 LNHDA, CDR2 SQIVND (reference sequence). This CDR3 reads CASSIRGQANYGYTF. In DNA, the CDR3 is TGTGCCAGTAGTATAAGGGGACAAGCTAACTATGGCTACACCTTC.

This clone was counted between two and nine times. The chain joins TRBV2 to TRBJ2-3, with TRBD1 identical over 9 bases. In germline, CDR1 is SNHLY, CDR2 FYNNEI. The CDR3 runs 15 residues. Germline trimming cut 4 bases from V and 3 bases from J; bases unmatched to any gene: 5. CDR3 region: CASSVGGQGTDTQYF. CDR3 bases: TGTGCCAGCAGTGTTGGGGGACAGGGAACAGATACGCAGTATTTT. The entire variable domain, with the rest obtained from reference TRBV2 and TRBJ2-3, is as follows: EPEVTQTPSHQVTQMGQEVILRCVPISNHLYFYWYRQILGQKVEFLVSFYNNEISEKSEIFDDQFSVERPDGSNFTLKIRSTKLEDSAMYFCASSVGGQGTDTQYFGPGTRLTVL.

CDR3 in amino acids: CASSEAQAYYEQYV. The CDR3 DNA reads TGTGCCAGCAGTGAAGCACAGGCCTACTACGAGCAGTACGTC. V is TRBV6-1 and J is TRBJ2-7, with D maybe TRBD1 (5 bases). Germline CDR1 MNHNS, CDR2 SASEGT. V was shortened by 0 bases and J by 3 bases, with 9 bases between the two germline ends. The CDR3 has 14 amino acids.

The V call is TRBV12-3 or TRBV12-4, the J call TRBJ1-1; perhaps TRBD1 as D (6 bases). V lost 7 bases and J 3 bases, leaving 12 bases between the germline ends. CDR3 size: 13 residues. In DNA, the CDR3 is TGTGCCAGCACCAAAGGGGGGGACACTGAAGCTTTCTTT. Translated, it gives CASTKGGDTEAFF.

The genes are TRBV4-3 and TRBJ2-2; a possible D gene is TRBD1 (6 bases). V was pared by 0 bases and J by 5 bases, with 7 bases between. CDR1 LGHNA and CDR2 YSLEER come from the germline V gene. The CDR3 consists of 14 residues. CDR3 region: CASSQDRGTGELFF. DNA for the CDR3: TGCGCCAGCAGCCAAGATAGGGGGACCGGGGAGCTGTTTTTT.

V usage is TRBV3-1 (or the pseudogene TRBV3-2) and J usage is TRBJ2-1; 7 bases fit TRBD2. Germline assignment: CDR1 LGHDT and CDR2 YNNKEL (reference sequence). The CDR3 sequence is 14 residues long. V lost 4 bases to trimming and J lost 6 bases; unmatched junction nucleotides: 6. The CDR3 DNA is TGTGCCAGCAGCCGGACTAGACTAGCCAATGAGCAGTTCTTC. Translating gives CASSRTRLANEQFF.

The chain uses TRBV6-1 and TRBJ1-4; 8 bases align to TRBD1. Germline V lookup: CDR1 MNHNS, CDR2 SASEGT. Trimming at V came to 2 bases and at J to 10 bases, leaving 12 bases not matched to a gene. This CDR3 is built from 16 residues. CDR3 sequence reads: CASSESAGGIFGKLFF. The DNA for the CDR3 is TGTGCCAGCAGTGAATCGGCAGGGGGCATCTTCGGAAAACTGTTTTTT.

This CDR3 reads CASSRDWGQAGANVLTF. The CDR3, as DNA: TGTGCCAGCAGCAGGGACTGGGGACAGGCTGGGGCCAACGTCCTGACTTTC. V gene TRBV4-2 combines with J gene TRBJ2-6; 8 bases map to TRBD1. There are 17 residues in the CDR3. The germline V gene has CDR1 LGHNA and CDR2 YNFKEQ. J gave up 2 bases and V 5 bases, and 8 bases lay outside the gene matches.

The rearrangement joins TRBV29-1 to TRBJ2-5; D unresolved. Germline V CDR1 and CDR2: SQVTM, ANQGSEA. This CDR3 has 10 amino acids. V was trimmed by 7 bases and J by 4 bases, leaving 7 bases between them. CDR3 sequence: CSASSETQYF. The DNA for the CDR3 is TGCAGCGCCTCCTCAGAGACCCAGTACTTC.